This T cell receptor (beta chain) stems from a study of T cells after yellow fever vaccination. About the research overall: In the case of low-cell-number fractions, SMART-Seq v4 Ultra Low Input was used for preparation.

Losses at the gene ends were 6 bases for V and 4 bases for J; bases not matched to a gene: 11. The CDR3 is 15 residues long. The sample holds many counts of this clonotype. Its antigen is undetermined. Study-level points and caveats: Researchers report a weaker secondary response that nonetheless peaked faster, day 5 versus 15. Subsequent to the booster, the majority of primary-vaccination clones reappeared (less than 97% CD4, 85% to 90% CD8).

Researchers made TCR cDNA using 5'RACE template switching, and this step added a universal primer site and UMIs. Each CDR3 protein gets one entry after TCRdb re-called the 5' RACE reads with MiXCR. The sample contains about 320,000 distinct CDR3 sequences, roughly 4.3% of which appear only once. This specimen was PBMCs, taken 15 days after the yellow fever booster vaccination. This sequence originates from a man aged 18-30 years who received the YFV17D yellow fever vaccine. V usage is TRBV12-3 or TRBV12-4 and J usage is TRBJ1-1; the match to TRBD1 covers 7 bases. CDR3 DNA sequence: TGTGCCAGCAGCAACCGACAGGGCGTCTTCACTGAAGCTTTCTTT. It is translated as CASSNRQGVFTEAFF.